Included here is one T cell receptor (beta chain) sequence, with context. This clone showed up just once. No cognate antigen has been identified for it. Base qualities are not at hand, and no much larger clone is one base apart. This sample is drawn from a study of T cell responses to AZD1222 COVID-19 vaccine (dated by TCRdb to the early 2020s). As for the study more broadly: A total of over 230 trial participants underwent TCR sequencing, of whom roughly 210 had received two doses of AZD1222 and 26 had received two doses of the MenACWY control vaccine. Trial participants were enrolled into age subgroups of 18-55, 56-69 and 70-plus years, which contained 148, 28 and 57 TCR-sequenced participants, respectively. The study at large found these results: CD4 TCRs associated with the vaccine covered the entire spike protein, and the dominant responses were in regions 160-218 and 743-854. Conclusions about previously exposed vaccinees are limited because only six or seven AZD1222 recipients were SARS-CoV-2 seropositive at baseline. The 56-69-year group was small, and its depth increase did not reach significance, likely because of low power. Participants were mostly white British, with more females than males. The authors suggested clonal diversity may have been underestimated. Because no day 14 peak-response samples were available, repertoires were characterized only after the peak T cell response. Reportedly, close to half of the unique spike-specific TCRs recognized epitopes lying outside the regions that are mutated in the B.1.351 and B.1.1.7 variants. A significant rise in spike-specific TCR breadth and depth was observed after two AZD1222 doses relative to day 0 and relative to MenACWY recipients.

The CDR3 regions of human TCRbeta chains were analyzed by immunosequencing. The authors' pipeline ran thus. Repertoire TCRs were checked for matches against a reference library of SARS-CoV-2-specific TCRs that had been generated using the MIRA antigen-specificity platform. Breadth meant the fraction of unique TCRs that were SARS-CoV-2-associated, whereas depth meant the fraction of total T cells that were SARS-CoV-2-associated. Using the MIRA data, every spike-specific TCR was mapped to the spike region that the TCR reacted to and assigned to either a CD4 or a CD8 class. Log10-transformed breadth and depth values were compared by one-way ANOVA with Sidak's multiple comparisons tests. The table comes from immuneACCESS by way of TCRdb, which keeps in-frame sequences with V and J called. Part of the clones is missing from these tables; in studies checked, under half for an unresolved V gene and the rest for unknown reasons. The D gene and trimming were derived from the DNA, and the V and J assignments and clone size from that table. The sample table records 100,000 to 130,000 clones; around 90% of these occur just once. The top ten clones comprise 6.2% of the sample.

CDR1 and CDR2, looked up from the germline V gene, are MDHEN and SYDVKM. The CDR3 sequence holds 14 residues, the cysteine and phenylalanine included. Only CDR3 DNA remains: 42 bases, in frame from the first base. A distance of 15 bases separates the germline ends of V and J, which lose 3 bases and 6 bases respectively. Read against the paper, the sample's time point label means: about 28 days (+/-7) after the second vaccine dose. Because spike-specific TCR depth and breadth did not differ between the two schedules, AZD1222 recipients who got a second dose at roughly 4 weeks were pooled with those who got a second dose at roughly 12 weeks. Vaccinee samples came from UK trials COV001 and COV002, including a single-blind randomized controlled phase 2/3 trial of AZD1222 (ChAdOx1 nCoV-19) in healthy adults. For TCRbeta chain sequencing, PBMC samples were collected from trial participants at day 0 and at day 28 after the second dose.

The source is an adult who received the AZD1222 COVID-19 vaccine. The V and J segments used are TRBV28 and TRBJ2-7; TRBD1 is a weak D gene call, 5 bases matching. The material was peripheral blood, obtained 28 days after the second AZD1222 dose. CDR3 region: CASSFATARGEQYF. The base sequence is TGTGCCAGCAGTTTCGCGACAGCAAGGGGCGAGCAGTACTTC.